The clone carrying this T cell receptor beta chain was observed once. This entry is derived from a study of blood T cell repertoires in COVID-19. The overall study: The United States, Italy and Spain were the sources of the acute and convalescent COVID-19 samples. PBMCs, B-cell-depleted T cells, or T cells provided the cDNA or gDNA that made up the material.

TCRdb keeps only in-frame clones here, not all; method: immunoSEQ multiplex PCR. The profile shows more than 400,000 clones, roughly 91% of them singletons. In terms of age and location, participants ranged from roughly 18 to 90 years and lived in about 25 US areas. Cohort 3 recovered donors had two negative PCRs, clearance, or symptom resolution. The clonotype originates from a man aged 18-30 years who had recovered from COVID-19. The sample was PBMCs or T cells enriched from blood (not recorded which).

CDR3 residues: CASSRGTKDEQYF. CDR3 in DNA: TGTGCCAGCAGCCGCGGGACTAAAGATGAGCAGTACTTC. J is TRBJ2-7 and V is TRBV5-4; 7 positions agree with TRBD2. CDR3 size: 13 residues. Unmatched junction bases numbered 8, after V lost 4 bases and J lost 7 bases. Per germline, CDR1 SGHNT and CDR2 YYREEE (reference sequence).